A selection of T cell receptor beta chains follows, all from one sample in a study of beta chain features in type 1 diabetes. Sequenced by immunoSEQ multiplex PCR; TCRdb stores in-frame clones only, minus some. The sample contains about 650,000 clones, roughly an eighth of which appear only once. Sequencing was performed on naive CD4+ T cells from blood. All receptors come from a man aged 25 to 40 with type 1 diabetes. Each CDR3 is given with its conserved first and last residue. A D gene is named only where the DNA matches it firmly. Clone size is given for some rows only: seen once, a few or many times, or a class if the clone is expanded.

j_call	clone_size	v_call	d_call	cdr3_nt	cdr3_aa
TRBJ2-7	few	TRBV18	.	TGTGCCAGCTCACCGCCTACCTACGAGCAGTACTTC	CASSPPTYEQYF
TRBJ1-2	few	TRBV7-2	.	TGTGCCAGCAGCTCATACAGGAACCTTAACTATGGCTACACCTTC	CASSSYRNLNYGYTF
TRBJ2-6	few	TRBV7-3	.	TGTGCCAGCAGCCGAGAGTTCTCTGGGGCCAACGTCCTGACTTTC	CASSREFSGANVLTF
TRBJ1-4	few	TRBV5-4	.	TGTGCCAGCACGCTTGGGGGATCAACTAATGAAAAACTGTTTTTT	CASTLGGSTNEKLFF
TRBJ2-1	few	TRBV19	TRBD1	TGTGCCAGTACGGGGACAGGGAATGATGAGCAGTTCTTC	CASTGTGNDEQFF
TRBJ2-2	.	TRBV5-1	.	TGCGCCAGCAGCTTGGTCGAAGCGATCGGGGAGCTGTTTTTT	CASSLVEAIGELFF
TRBJ1-4	.	TRBV11-2	.	TGTGCCAGCAGCTTAGTTGGTGAAAAACTGTTTTTT	CASSLVGEKLFF
TRBJ2-1	few	TRBV7-6	TRBD2	TGTGCCAGCAGCTTGGCTAGCGGGCCGAGCTCCTACAATGAGCAGTTCTTC	CASSLASGPSSYNEQFF
TRBJ1-4	.	TRBV5-6	TRBD1	TGTGCCAGCAGCGGGACAGGGTATGGACCTAAAGAAAAACTGTTTTTT	CASSGTGYGPKEKLFF
TRBJ1-1	few	TRBV10-3	.	TGTGCCATCAGCCTCACACGGGCAGGGGAAAACACTGAAGCTTTCTTT	CAISLTRAGENTEAFF
TRBJ2-1	few	TRBV23-1	.	TGCGCCAGCAGTCAATCATACAGCCGAACCTACAATGAGCAGTTCTTC	CASSQSYSRTYNEQFF
TRBJ2-3	once	TRBV10-3	TRBD1	TGTGCCATCAGCGGACAGGTCTACACAGATACGCAGTATTTT	CAISGQVYTDTQYF
TRBJ1-4	few	TRBV28	TRBD1	TGTGCCAGCTCATTCCGGGACAGGGCCCCTTTGAAGGAAAAACTGTTTTTT	CASSFRDRAPLKEKLFF
TRBJ2-5	few	TRBV14	TRBD2	TGTGCCAGCAGCCGCATAGCGGGGGGGTCCCAAGAGACCCAGTACTTC	CASSRIAGGSQETQYF
TRBJ2-5	few	TRBV7-9	.	TGTGCCAGCAGCTTGGGCGAGGGTCTACAAGAGACCCAGTACTTC	CASSLGEGLQETQYF
TRBJ1-5	.	TRBV15	.	TGTGCCACCAGCAGACCAGGGTTAAAGGCCCAGCATTTT	CATSRPGLKAQHF
TRBJ1-2	.	TRBV18	.	TGTGCCAGCTCACCACCGACGGTAGATGGCTACACCTTC	CASSPPTVDGYTF
TRBJ2-2	.	TRBV7-2	.	TGTGCCAGCAGCTCCCGTACTAGCTACACCGGGGAGCTGTTTTTT	CASSSRTSYTGELFF
TRBJ2-5	few	TRBV18	TRBD1	TGTGCCAGCTCACCACCGCGACAGGGGGCCTCAGAGACCCAGTACTTC	CASSPPRQGASETQYF
TRBJ1-6	.	TRBV7-2	TRBD1	TGTGCCAGCAGCTTTGACAGGGGTGCCTATAATTCACCCCTCCACTTT	CASSFDRGAYNSPLHF
TRBJ2-3	.	TRBV6-6	TRBD1	TGTGCCAGCAGTTACGGGACAGGGGGCACAGATACGCAGTATTTT	CASSYGTGGTDTQYF
TRBJ1-6	few	TRBV10-2	.	TGCGCCAGCAGTGAGTCAGGCTCGGGGGACCCAATCCACTTT	CASSESGSGDPIHF
TRBJ2-3	.	TRBV7-2	TRBD2	TGTGCCAGCAGCTGGCACCCGGGACTAGCGGGGGCCTTCACAGATACGCAGTATTTT	CASSWHPGLAGAFTDTQYF
TRBJ1-1	.	TRBV6-5	.	TGTGCCAGCAGTTACGGGATGGGACAGAACACTGAAGCTTTCTTT	CASSYGMGQNTEAFF
TRBJ1-5	few	TRBV28	TRBD1	TGTGCCAGCAGGATTGGACAGGCGATCGGACAGCCCCAGCATTTT	CASRIGQAIGQPQHF
TRBJ2-7	few	TRBV6-5	TRBD1	TGTGCCAGCAGTTACTCCCTGGTGGGGACAGGTTTCGAGCAGTACTTC	CASSYSLVGTGFEQYF
TRBJ2-1	few	TRBV6-1	TRBD2	TGTGCCACCTTGGGGGGGAGCTCCTACAATGAGCAGTTCTTC	CATLGGSSYNEQFF
TRBJ1-5	few	TRBV15	.	TGTGCCACCAGCAGAGTGCGGGACACCTATCAGCCCCAGCATTTT	CATSRVRDTYQPQHF
TRBJ2-2	.	TRBV5-1	TRBD1	TGCGCCAGCAGTCCCGACAGGGTCGACGGGGAGCTGTTTTTT	CASSPDRVDGELFF
TRBJ2-7	few	TRBV2	.	TGTGCCAGCAGTGAAGACTCCGAGCAGTACTTC	CASSEDSEQYF
TRBJ1-2	.	TRBV14	.	TGTGCCAGCAGCCAAGGGACGGGGGACGGAATCTATGGCTACACCTTC	CASSQGTGDGIYGYTF
TRBJ1-3	few	TRBV9	TRBD1	TGTGCCAGCAGCGTGGCGGGACAGGGTGACTTCTCTGGAAACACCATATATTTT	CASSVAGQGDFSGNTIYF
TRBJ1-4	few	TRBV5-4	.	TGTGCCAGCAGCTTGGCAGGGGAAGTTGGAGAAAAACTGTTTTTT	CASSLAGEVGEKLFF
TRBJ2-7	few	TRBV18	.	TGTGCCAGCTCACTACAGACTGACTCCTACGAGCAGTACTTC	CASSLQTDSYEQYF
TRBJ2-7	.	TRBV10-3	.	TGTGCCATCAGCCGGACAGCGGACGAGCAGTACTTC	CAISRTADEQYF
TRBJ1-5	.	TRBV7-9	.	TGTGCCAGCAGCGACTACACGAATCAGCCCCAGCATTTT	CASSDYTNQPQHF
TRBJ2-1	few	TRBV18	TRBD1	TGTGCCAGCTCACCAAATGGCGCCGGGACAGGGTCCCACAATGAGCAGTTCTTC	CASSPNGAGTGSHNEQFF
TRBJ1-3	few	TRBV30	TRBD1	TGTGCCGAAAGGACAGGGAGATCTGGAAACACCATATATTTT	CAERTGRSGNTIYF
TRBJ2-2	.	TRBV25-1	TRBD1	TGTGCCAGCGGTGCGGCCCCCGGGACAGGCGTCGTTATCGGGGAGCTGTTTTTT	CASGAAPGTGVVIGELFF
TRBJ2-3	few	TRBV10-1	TRBD1	TGCGCCAGCAGAAGAGGGGGCGAGGATACGCAGTATTTT	CASRRGGEDTQYF
TRBJ1-1	.	TRBV19	.	TGTGCCAGTATCGAGGGTCTCGGGACTGAAGCTTTCTTT	CASIEGLGTEAFF
TRBJ2-7	few	TRBV10-3	.	TGTGCCATCAGTGAGTCGGAGAACTTCTACGAGCAGTACTTC	CAISESENFYEQYF
TRBJ2-1	.	TRBV5-1	TRBD1	TGCGCCAGCAGCTTCCTTGGGACAGTGGGAAATGAGCAGTTCTTC	CASSFLGTVGNEQFF
TRBJ1-2	.	TRBV18	.	TGTGCCAGCTCACCGGACGGGGGAATCTATGGCTACACCTTC	CASSPDGGIYGYTF
TRBJ1-1	.	TRBV14	.	TGTGCCAGCAGCCAAGGGGAGAACACTGAAGCTTTCTTT	CASSQGENTEAFF
TRBJ1-2	.	TRBV9	TRBD1	TGTGCCAGCAGCGTACGGACAGGCAGCATCCCCTACACCTTC	CASSVRTGSIPYTF
TRBJ2-3	few	TRBV7-8	.	TGTGCCAGCAGCTTAGTTGTGGGAGCAGATACGCAGTATTTT	CASSLVVGADTQYF
TRBJ1-2	few	TRBV11-2	.	TGTGCCAGCAGCTCGTTGGACAGCTATGGCTACACCTTC	CASSSLDSYGYTF
TRBJ1-5	few	TRBV7-8	TRBD1	TGTGCCAGCAGCTCGACAGGGGTCACTCAGCCCCAGCATTTT	CASSSTGVTQPQHF
TRBJ2-2	.	TRBV11-1	.	TGTGCCAGCAGCTTCCTACAGACCGGGGAGCTGTTTTTT	CASSFLQTGELFF